This entry lists 10 T cell receptor beta chains sequenced from one sample in a study of blood T cell repertoires in COVID-19. The method was immunoSEQ multiplex PCR; TCRdb's version includes in-frame clones alone and lacks a portion of them. This table has about 53,000 clones, approximately 84% appearing once. Material: peripheral blood. The receptors derive from a human donor in a cohort sampled during active COVID-19.

The chain links TRBV2 to TRBJ2-5; 8 positions match TRBD1. The CDR3 totals 12 residues. After removal of 6 bases from V and 10 bases from J, the junction contained 7 bases not matched to a gene. CDR1 and CDR2 (germline): SNHLY, FYNNEI. In DNA form, the CDR3 reads TGTGCCAGCAGCGAAAAGGGACAGGTCCAGTACTTC. Translating gives CASSEKGQVQYF.

The count of this clone is one. This chain links TRBV19 with TRBJ1-5, with a weak D call TRBD1 (5 bases). The germline V and J ends were trimmed by 3 bases and 6 bases, with 15 bases remaining between them. Germline V CDR1 and CDR2: LNHDA, SQIVND (reference sequence). The CDR3 extends over 15 amino acids. CDR3 sequence reads: CASSILAGGGQPQHF. The CDR3 DNA is TGTGCCAGTAGTATCCTTGCGGGGGGTGGTCAGCCCCAGCATTTT.

This clone has a handful of counts. This chain joins TRBV6-2 or TRBV6-3 and TRBJ1-1; D unclear. V lost 5 bases and J lost 8, with 21 bases in between. Per germline, CDR1 MNHEY and CDR2 SVGEGT. CDR3 length: 15 residues. CDR3 coding DNA: TGTGCCAGCAGTCAGTTTCAGGCCGGCAGGTCGGAAGCTTTCTTT. This encodes CASSQFQAGRSEAFF.

A few counts support this clone. CDR3 sequence (DNA): TGTGCCAGCAGCTTACACAGGATTGGCTACACCTTC. It translates to CASSLHRIGYTF. This rearrangement joins TRBV7-2 to TRBJ1-2, with a tentative D call TRBD1 (5 bases). The CDR3 sequence is 12 residues long. The germline CDR1 and CDR2 sequences are SGHTA and FQGNSA. Trimming took 2 bases from V and 7 from J, leaving 8 bases between them.

V usage is TRBV6-1 and J usage is TRBJ2-5, with no clear D. In germline, CDR1 is MNHNS, CDR2 SASEGT. CDR3 size: 13 residues. V was trimmed by 2 bases and J by 3 bases, leaving 7 bases between them. CDR3 sequence (DNA): TGTGCCAGCAGTGAATGGGCAGAAGAGACCCAGTACTTC. This encodes CASSEWAEETQYF.

The V call is TRBV6-2 or TRBV6-3, the J call TRBJ1-1; D remains unclear. The V end was cut by 6 bases, the J end by 11 bases, with 22 bases between. The CDR3 length is 14 residues. CDR1 and CDR2 from the germline V gene are MNHEY and SVGEGT. This CDR3 reads CASSLVQVSSLAFF. In DNA form, the CDR3 reads TGTGCCAGCAGCCTAGTTCAGGTCTCATCTTTGGCTTTCTTT.

This chain connects TRBV7-8 to TRBJ2-7; possibly TRBD1 for D (6 bases). CDR1 and CDR2 (germline): SGHVS, FQNEAQ. The CDR3 has 13 amino acids. The V gene lost 4 bases and the J gene lost 5 bases, with 12 bases spanning the gap. CDR3 DNA: TGTGCCAGCAGCTCCACAGGGAAACACGAGCAGTACTTC. Protein: CASSSTGKHEQYF. Full variable domain (rest looked up from reference TRBV7-8 and TRBJ2-7): GAGVSQSPRYKVAKRGQDVALRCDPISGHVSLFWYQQALGQGPEFLTYFQNEAQLDKSGLPSDRFFAERPEGSVSTLKIQRTQQEDSAVYLCASSSTGKHEQYFGPGTRLTVT.

A note on this clone: Germline and junction disagree at one end, which may indicate a read error. The rearrangement links TRBV11-3 to TRBJ1-1, with D possibly matching TRBD1 (5 bases). Germline V gene lookup returns CDR1 SGHNT and CDR2 YENEEA. This CDR3 region has 17 residues. The CDR3 DNA reads TGTGCCAGCAGCTTTCCCGACAGAATTCACATGAACGCTGAAGCTTTCTTT. Its protein product is CASSFPDRIHMNAEAFF. Complete variable domain (other parts from reference TRBV11-3 and TRBJ1-1): EAGVVQSPRYKIIEKKQPVAFWCNPISGHNTLYWYLQNLGQGPELLIRYENEEAVDDSQLPKDRFSAERLKGVDSTLKIQPAELGDSAVYLCASSFPDRIHMNAEAFFGQGTRLTVV.

V and J are TRBV6-6 and TRBJ2-3, with 14 bases aligning to TRBD2. V lost 5 bases and J lost 6; bases outside the gene matches: 4. Germline lookup yields CDR1 MNHNY and CDR2 SVGAGI (reference sequence). The CDR3 spans 15 residues. CDR3 DNA: TGTGCCAGCAGTGGGACTAGCGGGGGTGTGGATACGCAGTATTTT. Protein sequence: CASSGTSGGVDTQYF.

DNA of the CDR3: TGTGCCAGCAGCCTGGCCTTTAACACCGGGGAGCTGTTTTTT. Translated, it gives CASSLAFNTGELFF. This sequence joins TRBV27 and TRBJ2-2; D unclear. Trimming took off 6 bases at V and 2 bases at J, with 10 bases between the two ends. The germline V gene has CDR1 MNHEY and CDR2 SMNVEV (reference sequence). The CDR3 has 14 amino acids.